The entry below describes one T cell receptor beta chain. What it recognizes is unknown. With 60 Vbeta and 13 Jbeta primers, the PCR was carried out. Profiling relied on immunoSEQ multiplex PCR, and the TCRdb table lists in-frame clones only, not all of them. The sample yields 75,000 to 100,000 clones, under 85% seen once. This specimen belongs to a study of cytomegalovirus exposure and HLA in healthy donors. General study results and limits: TRBV6-2, TRBV6-3 and some other V segments were excluded as indistinguishable. Clonal expansion was found to be greater in HLA-associated TCR beta chains than in equally common others in a later analysis. TCR beta V- and J-gene trimming, according to a later analysis, was linked to a missense DCLRE1C variant. According to the study, approximately 150 TCR beta chains were cytomegalovirus-associated.

Deletions cut 0 bases from V and 7 bases from J, with 10 bases between. CDR1 and CDR2 (germline): GTSNPN, SVGIG (reference sequence). The CDR3 has 12 residues. This rearrangement joins TRBV30 to TRBJ2-7, with no clear D. The sequence was obtained from a female donor in good health and CMV-seropositive. Source material: PBMCs. DNA for the CDR3: TGTGCCTGGAGTGTTCTTAAAGCAGAGCAGTACTTC. Translated, it gives CAWSVLKAEQYF.